Detailed here is one T cell receptor beta chain. CDR1 is MDHEN and CDR2 is SYDVKM in the germline V gene. V lost 6 bases to trimming and J lost 3 bases; unmatched junction nucleotides: 4. The CDR3 covers 14 residues. The source of the sample is a study of blood T cell repertoires in COVID-19. Study-wide background: Acute and convalescent COVID-19 specimens originated in the United States, Italy and Spain.

Measured with immunoSEQ multiplex PCR; TCRdb has only the in-frame clones, and not every one. The top ten hold over 9% of the sample, which has over 30,000 clones, around 90% seen once. V gene TRBV28 combines with J gene TRBJ2-2, with 7 bases matching TRBD1. The sample taken for sequencing was peripheral blood. This receptor was obtained from a human donor in a cohort sampled during active COVID-19. The CDR3 coding sequence is TGTGCCAGCAGCACCGGGACAGACACCGGGGAGCTGTTTTTT. This sequence encodes CASSTGTDTGELFF.